This T cell receptor (beta chain) was recovered during a study of CD8 T cells in Susac syndrome. A quantity of roughly 0.5 to 1 ug RNA underwent reverse transcription using random hexamers. TCRdb reanalysed the immunoSEQ multiplex PCR reads using MiXCR and keeps one entry per CDR3 protein. The sample lists 150,000 to 200,000 distinct CDR3 sequences; approximately 95% were seen once. TCR beta sequences were obtained from blood CD8+ and CD4+ T cells. The CD8+ and CD4+ T cells were negatively isolated, with the TEMRA cells enriched by FACS. This CDR3 has 13 amino acids. Trimming removed 2 bases from V and 4 bases from J, with 9 bases in between. Germline CDR1 reads GTSNPN; CDR2 reads SVGIG (reference sequence).

The chain joins TRBV30 to TRBJ2-1; the D is unclear. Sequencing used CD8+ T cells from PBMCs. This TCR derives from a human donor with multiple sclerosis. The CDR3 sequence: CAWSLTPYNEQFF. The DNA of the CDR3 is TGTGCCTGGAGTCTGACACCTTACAATGAGCAGTTCTTC.